This record looks at one T cell receptor beta chain sequence and its context. This clonotype was seen a few times. No cognate antigen has been identified for it. No per-base quality is available; no much larger clone lies one base away. Ficoll-Paque density gradient centrifugation was used to isolate PBMCs. The data derive from a study of T-cell memory formation after mild COVID-19 (dated by TCRdb to the early 2020s). Study-wide context: TCR sequence clusters from the two donors were largely donor specific. Two young, previously healthy adult volunteers, one female and one male, were included in the cohort. Longitudinal TCRalpha and TCRbeta repertoire sequencing tracked T-cell clones expanding and contracting after mild COVID-19 in a couple of donors.

Reads for this sample came from an Illumina NovaSeq 6000. TCRalpha and TCRbeta cDNA libraries were built by 5'RACE with constant-segment primers, adding sample barcodes and unique molecular identifiers. RNA was extracted from every sample with Trizol reagent. Library amplification was performed in two PCR steps, and a second sample barcode and Illumina TruSeq adapters were introduced in the second step. Sequencing of libraries was performed on an Illumina NovaSeq with 2 x 150 bp paired-end reads. For the original study's pipeline: Reads were demultiplexed and collapsed into UMI-guided consensus sequences with migec v1.2.7. With mixcr v2.1.11, UMI consensuses were aligned to TRA and TRB V and J templates and assembled into clonotypes. Expanded or contracted clonotypes were those called significant by both edgeR and NoisET, with noise models trained on biological replicates. edgeR calls used a false discovery rate-adjusted p below 0.01 and a log2 fold-change threshold of 1. PCA with hierarchical clustering of max-normalized trajectories of the 1000 most abundant clonotypes was used as exploratory dynamics analysis. Separately sequenced CD4+ and CD8+ repertoires were used to assign a CD4 or CD8 phenotype to each responding clone. TCRdb reworked the public reads: Q25 trimming with fastp, MiXCR clone assembly, productive beta chains retained. Each entry merges the rows of one CDR3 protein and shows their most common DNA and genes. TCRdb, not the original authors, processed these V and J calls. This sample lists around 110,000 distinct CDR3 sequences; around an eighth were detected once. 30% to 45% of the sample goes to the ten largest clones.

V and J are truncated by 0 bases and 4 bases respectively, leaving an intervening sequence of 8 bases. The CDR3 runs 14 residues from the cysteine to the phenylalanine. Left in the record is the CDR3 DNA by itself, 42 bases read in frame from the first base. The germline V gene yields MGHRA for CDR1 and YSYEKL for CDR2. The paper as a whole reports these results and caveats: Clones that contracted from day 15 to 85 showed balanced CD4/CD8 phenotypes, whereas a second wave of clones that expanded from day 15 to 37 leaned towards CD4+. The study included only a couple of mild cases, and larger cohorts that include severe cases with pre-infection samples were judged to be necessary. Contracting CD4+ clones appeared mostly in the CM and EM memory subsets, whereas CD8+ clones were enriched in EMRA. SARS-CoV-2 specificity of the second-wave clones peaking on day 37 was not confirmed. Some responding clones were detected in pre-infection memory, suggesting pre-existing cross-reactive memory T cells joined the SARS-CoV-2 response.

This receptor chain uses TRBV4-1 and TRBJ2-3, with no confidently assigned D gene. The receptor was isolated from a young man who had mild COVID-19 (a few samples of this study predate the infection). The sample titles of this study are shuffled in the database, so cell type and time point are left out; the donor was told from shared clones. Sample: PBMCs or a T cell subset sorted from them (not recorded which). The CDR3 region reads CASSQEVGPDTQYF. The DNA sequence is TGCGCCAGCAGCCAAGAAGTTGGCCCAGATACGCAGTATTTT.